The 26 T cell receptor beta chains in this list originate from one sample, sequenced in a study of blood T cell repertoires in COVID-19. Assay: immunoSEQ multiplex PCR; the TCRdb copy retains only in-frame clones and omits some. This repertoire shows about 350,000 clones, about nine tenths found once; its top ten account for approximately 0.93%. Sequencing was done on a sample of PBMCs or T cells enriched from blood (not recorded which). These receptors all stem from a woman in her thirties who had been exposed to COVID-19.

V is TRBV27 and J is TRBJ1-4, with D tentatively TRBD1 (6 bases). The CDR3 has 21 residues. CDR1 is MNHEY and CDR2 is SMNVEV in the germline V gene (reference sequence). Trimming cost V 6 bases and J 3 bases, with 32 bases left between them. The chain's CDR3 is CASRSYVVGGAALGANEKLFF. CDR3 DNA: TGTGCCAGCAGATCCTACGTAGTGGGGGGGGCCGCGTTGGGAGCTAATGAAAAACTGTTTTTT.

The gene calls are TRBV28 and TRBJ2-7, with 7 bases that match TRBD1. V gave up 6 bases and J gave up 0 bases; unmatched junction bases: 11. This CDR3 has 16 amino acids. Germline V gene sequence: CDR1 MDHEN, CDR2 SYDVKM. The CDR3 DNA is TGTGCCAGCAGCCACCCCAGACAGGGTAACTCCTACGAGCAGTACTTC. Protein product: CASSHPRQGNSYEQYF. The full variable domain, in which reference TRBV28 and TRBJ2-7 provide the parts outside the CDR3, is DVKVTQSSRYLVKRTGEKVFLECVQDMDHENMFWYRQDPGLGLRLIYFSYDVKMKEKGDIPEGYSVSREKKERFSLILESASTNQTSMYLCASSHPRQGNSYEQYFGPGTRLTVT.

The chain joins TRBV5-6 to TRBJ2-1, with D hard to call. From germline, CDR1 is SGHDT and CDR2 YYEEEE. V lost 2 bases, J lost 6 bases, and 3 bases lay in between. This CDR3 spans 11 amino acids. The CDR3 is CASSFLNEQFF. The CDR3 nucleotides read TGTGCCAGCAGCTTTCTCAATGAGCAGTTCTTC.

The chain carries TRBV10-1 and TRBJ2-3; D might be TRBD2 (6 bases). Trimming removed 5 bases from V and 3 bases from J, with 18 bases in between. This CDR3 comprises 16 residues. The V gene's germline CDR1 is WNHNN and CDR2 SYGVQD (reference sequence). The CDR3 nucleotides read TGCGCCAGCAGTCCAACGGGCCTAGCGAATACAGATACGCAGTATTTT. Amino acid sequence: CASSPTGLANTDTQYF.

The chain employs TRBV10-3 and TRBJ2-1, with 11 positions matching TRBD2. The CDR3 totals 15 residues. V shed 10 bases, J shed 0 bases, and the junction held 5 bases outside the gene matches. Per germline, CDR1 ENHRY and CDR2 SYGVKD. The CDR3, as DNA: TGTGCCACCCAGGGACTAGCGGACTCCTACAATGAGCAGTTCTTC. Its translation: CATQGLADSYNEQFF.

The chain uses TRBV2 and TRBJ2-4; perhaps TRBD2 as D (5 bases). Germline V gives CDR1 SNHLY, CDR2 FYNNEI. The CDR3 sequence is 15 residues long. V lost 2 bases to trimming and J lost 6 bases, with 14 bases between them. The CDR3 reads CASSERAGRGNIQYF. CDR3 nucleotides: TGTGCCAGCAGTGAAAGGGCAGGCCGGGGAAACATTCAGTACTTC.

The V gene is TRBV20-1, the J gene TRBJ2-7; perhaps TRBD1 as D (5 bases). This CDR3 is 17 amino acids long. Germline CDR1 is DFQATT and CDR2 is SNEGSKA (reference sequence). V lost 3 bases, J lost 6 bases, and 27 bases lay in between. The CDR3 nucleotides read TGCAGTGCTAGTGGGGTACCGGTGCAGGGTAGACCCCGCGAGCAGTACTTC. This gives the protein CSASGVPVQGRPREQYF.

The chain carries TRBV7-3 and TRBJ2-2; 9 nucleotides agree with TRBD1. The J segment lost 7 bases and the V segment lost 4 bases, leaving 10 bases of the junction unmatched. The germline CDR1 and CDR2 sequences are SGHTA and FQGTGA. This CDR3 spans 16 amino acids. CDR3 amino acids: CASSSVRTGVRGELFF. The CDR3 DNA is TGTGCCAGCAGCTCCGTTCGGACAGGGGTGCGCGGGGAGCTGTTTTTT.

This chain joins TRBV11-3 and TRBJ2-3; weak D call: TRBD2 (6 bases). Germline V CDR1 and CDR2: SGHNT, YENEEA. The CDR3 covers 14 residues. Between the trimmed V and J ends, which lost 8 bases and 6 bases, there was a span of 18 bases. CDR3 DNA sequence: TGTGCCAGCTCCCTCGCGGGGCTAGGGGATACGCAGTATTTT. This sequence encodes CASSLAGLGDTQYF.

The chain links TRBV3-1 (or the pseudogene TRBV3-2) to TRBJ2-5; the D gene is possibly TRBD1 (7 bases). Trimming cost V 6 bases and J 4 bases, with 12 bases left between them. The CDR3 has 13 amino acids. Germline lookup yields CDR1 LGHDT and CDR2 YNNKEL (reference sequence). CDR3 DNA: TGTGCCAGCAGAAGACAGGGAGGAGAGACCCAGTACTTC. It encodes CASRRQGGETQYF.

This chain joins TRBV30 and TRBJ1-1; TRBD1 is a possible D gene (6 bases). CDR3 length equals 13 residues. Germline V gives CDR1 GTSNPN, CDR2 SVGIG (reference sequence). The ends were cut back, 2 bases at V and 5 bases at J, with 12 bases in the middle. Here the CDR3 DNA reads TGTGCCTGGAGTCTCCAGGGGACGACTGAAGCTTTCTTT. Its protein is CAWSLQGTTEAFF. The full variable domain, its missing parts supplied by reference TRBV30 and TRBJ1-1, is SQTIHQWPATLVQPVGSPLSLECTVEGTSNPNLYWYRQAAGRGLQLLFYSVGIGQISSEVPQNLSASRPQDRQFILSSKKLLLSDSGFYLCAWSLQGTTEAFFGQGTRLTVV.

The chain carries TRBV6-1 and TRBJ2-2; TRBD1 agrees at 7 bases. Germline CDR1 is MNHNS and CDR2 is SASEGT. The CDR3 extends over 16 amino acids. V lost 0 bases to trimming and J lost 7 bases; unmatched junction nucleotides: 8. The CDR3 bases are TGTGCCAGCAGTGAAGCCCTGACAGGGCCTGGCGGGGAGCTGTTTTTT. As protein: CASSEALTGPGGELFF.

The rearrangement links TRBV4-1 to TRBJ2-3; weak D call: TRBD2 (5 bases). Trimming removed 0 bases from V and 2 bases from J, with 9 bases in between. Per germline, CDR1 MGHRA and CDR2 YSYEKL. This CDR3 is built from 15 residues. CDR3 residues: CASSQDNGITDTQYF. The CDR3 region has the DNA TGCGCCAGCAGCCAAGATAACGGGATCACAGATACGCAGTATTTT.

The chain employs TRBV5-1 and TRBJ2-2; 10 nucleotides line up with TRBD2. Germline assignment: CDR1 SGHRS and CDR2 YFSETQ. V lost 5 bases to trimming and J lost 5 bases; unmatched junction nucleotides: 9. This CDR3 is 16 amino acids long. CDR3 loop: CASRASGSIGTGELFF. CDR3 DNA: TGCGCCAGCAGGGCTAGCGGGAGTATAGGAACCGGGGAGCTGTTTTTT. Full variable domain (missing parts from reference TRBV5-1 and TRBJ2-2): KAGVTQTPRYLIKTRGQQVTLSCSPISGHRSVSWYQQTPGQGLQFLFEYFSETQRNKGNFPGRFSGRQFSNSRSEMNVSTLELGDSALYLCASRASGSIGTGELFFGEGSRLTVL.

The chain has TRBV9 and TRBJ1-4; 7 nucleotides align to TRBD1. Germline lookup yields CDR1 SGDLS and CDR2 YYNGEE. CDR3 length: 17 residues. V dropped 4 bases and J dropped 6; count of bases not matched to a gene: 15. CDR3 coding DNA: TGTGCCAGCAGCCCGACCGGGACAGTCCTTAGGCATGAAAAACTGTTTTTT. Its protein product is CASSPTGTVLRHEKLFF.

CDR3 amino acids: CASSLSGRTYNEQFF. The CDR3 DNA reads as TGTGCCAGCAGCTTGAGCGGGAGGACCTACAATGAGCAGTTCTTC. This rearrangement joins TRBV13 to TRBJ2-1; 9 bases fit TRBD2. The length of the CDR3 is 15 residues. CDR1 and CDR2 from the germline V gene are PRHDT and FYEKMQ (reference sequence). V trimming: 3 bases; J trimming: 2 bases; junction bases outside the gene matches: 2.

The chain uses TRBV6-5 and TRBJ1-2, with 7 bases aligning to TRBD1. Germline V gives CDR1 MNHEY, CDR2 SVGAGI. This CDR3 contains 13 residues. The V gene end was trimmed by 0 bases and the J gene end by 14 bases; junction bases not matched to a gene: 9. The CDR3 reads CASSYSQGRVSTF. Here the CDR3 DNA reads TGTGCCAGCAGTTACTCACAGGGGCGGGTGTCGACCTTC.

The genes are TRBV21-1 and TRBJ1-5; the table's D call TRBD1 went unverified against the DNA. TRBV21-1 is tagged as a pseudogene. This CDR3 comprises 15 residues. CDR3 sequence (DNA): TGTGCCAGCAGCAGGTGGGGCAGGGCCCTCACGCCCCAGCATTTT. It codes for CASSRWGRALTPQHF.

The rearrangement joins TRBV19 to TRBJ2-1, with 7 bases fitting TRBD2. The V gene's germline CDR1 is LNHDA and CDR2 SQIVND (reference sequence). The CDR3 has 15 amino acids. The V and J ends lost 4 bases and 9 bases, in that order; junction bases with no gene match: 12. The CDR3 DNA reads as TGTGCCAGTAGTACAACGGATCAGGGACTATTTGAGCAGTTCTTC. Its translation is CASSTTDQGLFEQFF.

Details on this clone: The identical CDR3 is also encoded by other nucleotide sequences in the sample. The CDR3 region is CASSPAYEQYF. The CDR3 DNA reads as TGTGCCAGCAGTCCTGCCTACGAGCAGTACTTC. The V gene is TRBV28, the J gene TRBJ2-7; D not resolved. Germline V gene data show CDR1 as MDHEN and CDR2 as SYDVKM. This CDR3 contains 11 residues. The V and J ends lost 5 bases and 2 bases respectively, with 4 bases between them.

This chain uses TRBV5-6 with TRBJ2-1, with 11 bases aligning to TRBD2. The germline V gene encodes CDR1 SGHDT and CDR2 YYEEEE. This CDR3 has 16 residues. With V trimmed by 1 base and J by 4 bases, 4 bases remained unmatched. CDR3 region: CASSLLSSGRYNEQFF. The CDR3 DNA reads TGTGCCAGCAGCTTGTTGTCTAGCGGGAGGTACAATGAGCAGTTCTTC.

The chain combines TRBV19 with TRBJ2-1; maybe TRBD2 (6 bases). Germline V gives CDR1 LNHDA, CDR2 SQIVND (reference sequence). The CDR3 is 16 amino acids. V dropped 3 bases and J dropped 5 bases, with 17 bases sitting between them. The CDR3 loop reads CASSIRVGTRNNEQFF. The DNA for the CDR3 is TGTGCCAGTAGTATCAGGGTTGGGACTCGTAACAATGAGCAGTTCTTC.

This clone was observed a single time. The CDR3 nucleotides are TGCAGCGTTGGCCCCACCGGGACAAGCACAGATACGCAGTATTTT. Amino acid sequence: CSVGPTGTSTDTQYF. The rearrangement uses TRBV29-1 and TRBJ2-3; a weak D match, TRBD1 (6 bases). In germline, CDR1 is SQVTM, CDR2 ANQGSEA. V lost 4 bases and J 0 bases, leaving 14 bases between the germline ends. The CDR3 has 15 amino acids.

The chain has TRBV24-1 and TRBJ2-1; 9 nucleotides line up with TRBD1. The CDR3 length is 17 residues. CDR1 KGHDR and CDR2 SFDVKD come from the germline V gene. Unmatched junction bases numbered 12, after V lost 4 bases and J lost 6 bases. This CDR3 is CATSDGAGTGFFNEQFF. Here the CDR3 DNA reads TGTGCCACCAGTGACGGGGCCGGGACAGGGTTCTTCAATGAGCAGTTCTTC.

This clone was counted ten times or more. The chain combines TRBV5-1 with TRBJ1-4, with 8 positions matching TRBD1. After removal of 4 bases from V and 6 bases from J, the junction contained 2 bases not matched to a gene. Per the germline V gene, CDR1 is SGHRS and CDR2 is YFSETQ. This CDR3 spans 13 amino acids. The CDR3 bases are TGCGCCAGCAGCCCAGGGGGCTATGAAAAACTGTTTTTT. This gives the protein CASSPGGYEKLFF.

The chain uses TRBV7-3 and TRBJ2-7; D possibly corresponds to TRBD2 (7 bases). V was trimmed by 5 bases and J by 5 bases, leaving 13 bases between them. This CDR3 contains 13 residues. Germline lookup yields CDR1 SGHTA and CDR2 FQGTGA. CDR3 protein: CASSPRGGHEQYF. In DNA form, the CDR3 reads TGTGCCAGCAGCCCTAGGGGGGGCCACGAGCAGTACTTC.